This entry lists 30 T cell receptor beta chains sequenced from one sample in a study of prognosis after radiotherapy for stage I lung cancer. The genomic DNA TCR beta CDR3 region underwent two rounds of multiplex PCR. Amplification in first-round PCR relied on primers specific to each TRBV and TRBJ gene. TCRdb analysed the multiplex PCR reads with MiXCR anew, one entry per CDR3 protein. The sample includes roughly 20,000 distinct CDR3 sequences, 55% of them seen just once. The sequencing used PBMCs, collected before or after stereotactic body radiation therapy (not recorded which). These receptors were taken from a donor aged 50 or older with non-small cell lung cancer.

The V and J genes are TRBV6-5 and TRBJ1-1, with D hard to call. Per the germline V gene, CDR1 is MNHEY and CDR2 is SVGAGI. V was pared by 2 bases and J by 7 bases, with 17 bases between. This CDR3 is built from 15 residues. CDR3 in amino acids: CASSYRGGPTLEAFF. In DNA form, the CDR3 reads TGTGCCAGCAGTTACCGCGGAGGCCCGACTCTTGAAGCTTTCTTT.

CDR3 sequence (DNA): TGTGCCAGCAGTTTAGGGGCCAGGGGTGGCTACACCTTC. The encoded protein is CASSLGARGGYTF. The V and J genes are TRBV28 and TRBJ1-2, with a weak D call TRBD1 (6 bases). This CDR3 has 13 residues. The germline CDR1 and CDR2 sequences are MDHEN and SYDVKM. Trimming pared 2 bases from V and 7 bases from J, leaving 11 bases between.

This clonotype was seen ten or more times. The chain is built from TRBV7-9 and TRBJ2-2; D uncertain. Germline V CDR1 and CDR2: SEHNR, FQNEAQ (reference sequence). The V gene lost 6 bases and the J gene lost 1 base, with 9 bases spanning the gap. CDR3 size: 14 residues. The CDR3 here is CASSRLQNTGELFF. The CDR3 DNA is TGTGCCAGCAGTCGCCTACAGAACACCGGGGAGCTGTTTTTT.

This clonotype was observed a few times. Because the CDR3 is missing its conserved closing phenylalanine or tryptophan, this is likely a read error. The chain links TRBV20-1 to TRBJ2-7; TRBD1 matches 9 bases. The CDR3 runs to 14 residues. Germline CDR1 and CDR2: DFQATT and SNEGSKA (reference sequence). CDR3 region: CSASRATGGDEQYL. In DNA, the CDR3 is TGTAGTGCTAGCAGAGCGACAGGGGGGGACGAGCAGTACCTC.

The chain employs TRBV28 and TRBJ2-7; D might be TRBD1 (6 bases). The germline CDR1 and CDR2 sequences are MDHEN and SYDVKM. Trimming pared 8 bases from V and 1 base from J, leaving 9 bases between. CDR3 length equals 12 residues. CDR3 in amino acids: CASLTGSYEQYF. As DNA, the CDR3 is TGTGCCAGCTTGACAGGTTCCTACGAGCAGTACTTC.

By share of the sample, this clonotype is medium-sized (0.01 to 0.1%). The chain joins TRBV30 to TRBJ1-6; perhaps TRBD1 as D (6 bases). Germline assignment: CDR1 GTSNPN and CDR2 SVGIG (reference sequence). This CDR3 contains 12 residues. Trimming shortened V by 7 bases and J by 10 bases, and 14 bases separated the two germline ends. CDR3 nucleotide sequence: TGTGCCTACAACAGGGTTCTGTCACCCCTCCACTTT. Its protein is CAYNRVLSPLHF.

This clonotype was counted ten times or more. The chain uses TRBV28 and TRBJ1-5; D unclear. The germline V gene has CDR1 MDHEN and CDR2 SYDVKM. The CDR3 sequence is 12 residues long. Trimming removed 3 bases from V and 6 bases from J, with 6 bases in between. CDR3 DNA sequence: TGTGCCAGCAGTTTCTTAGCTCAGCCCCAGCATTTT. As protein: CASSFLAQPQHF. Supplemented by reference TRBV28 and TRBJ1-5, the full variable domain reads DVKVTQSSRYLVKRTGEKVFLECVQDMDHENMFWYRQDPGLGLRLIYFSYDVKMKEKGDIPEGYSVSREKKERFSLILESASTNQTSMYLCASSFLAQPQHFGDGTRLSIL.

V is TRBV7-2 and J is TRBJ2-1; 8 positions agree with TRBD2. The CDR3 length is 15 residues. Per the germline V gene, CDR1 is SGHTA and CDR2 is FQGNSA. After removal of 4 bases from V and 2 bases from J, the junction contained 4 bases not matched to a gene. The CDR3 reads CASSSLAATYNEQFF. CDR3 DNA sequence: TGTGCCAGCAGCTCACTAGCGGCAACCTACAATGAGCAGTTCTTC.

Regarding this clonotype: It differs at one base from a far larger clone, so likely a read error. This CDR3 reads CASRIGAGVLGQFF. The CDR3 nucleotides read TGTGCCAGCAGAATCGGCGCAGGCGTTTTGGGGCAGTTCTTC. V and J are TRBV6-4 and TRBJ2-1, with D unclear. V lost 6 bases and J 12 bases, leaving 21 bases between the germline ends. The length of the CDR3 is 14 residues. Per germline, CDR1 MRHNA and CDR2 SNTAGT.

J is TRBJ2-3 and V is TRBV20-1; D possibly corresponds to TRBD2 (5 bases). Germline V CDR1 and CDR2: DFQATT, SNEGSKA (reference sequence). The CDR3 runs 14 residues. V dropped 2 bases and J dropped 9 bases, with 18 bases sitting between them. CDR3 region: CSARLEGEENTQYF. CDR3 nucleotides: TGCAGTGCTAGACTAGAGGGAGAGGAGAACACGCAGTATTTT.

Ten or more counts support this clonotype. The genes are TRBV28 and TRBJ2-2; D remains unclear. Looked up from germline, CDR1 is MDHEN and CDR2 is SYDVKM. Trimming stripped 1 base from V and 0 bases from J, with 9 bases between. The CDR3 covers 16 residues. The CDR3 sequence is CASSLFKDPNTGELFF. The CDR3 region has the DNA TGTGCCAGCAGTTTATTTAAGGATCCGAACACCGGGGAGCTGTTTTTT.

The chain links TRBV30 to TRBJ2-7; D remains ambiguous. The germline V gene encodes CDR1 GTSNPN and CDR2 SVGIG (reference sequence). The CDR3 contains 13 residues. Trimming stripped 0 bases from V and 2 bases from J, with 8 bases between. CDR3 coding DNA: TGTGCCTGGAGTGTAACACAAACCTACGAGCAGTACTTC. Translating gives CAWSVTQTYEQYF.

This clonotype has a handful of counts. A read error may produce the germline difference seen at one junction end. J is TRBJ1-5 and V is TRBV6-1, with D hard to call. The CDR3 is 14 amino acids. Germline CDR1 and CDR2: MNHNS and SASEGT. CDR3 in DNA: TGTGTCAGCAGTGAGTCGGTGGGGAATCAGCCCCAGCATTTT. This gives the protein CVSSESVGNQPQHF.

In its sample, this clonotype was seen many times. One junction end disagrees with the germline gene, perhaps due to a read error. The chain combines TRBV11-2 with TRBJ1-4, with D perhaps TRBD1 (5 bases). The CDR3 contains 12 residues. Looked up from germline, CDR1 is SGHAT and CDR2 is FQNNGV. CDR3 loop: CASSLDLGGPEF. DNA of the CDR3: TGTGCCAGCAGCTTAGATCTCGGGGGACCCGAGTTT.

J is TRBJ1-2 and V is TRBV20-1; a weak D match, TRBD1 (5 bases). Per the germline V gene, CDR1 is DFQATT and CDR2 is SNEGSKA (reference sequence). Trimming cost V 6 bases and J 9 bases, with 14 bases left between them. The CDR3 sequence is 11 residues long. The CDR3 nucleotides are TGCAGTGCCAGGGATTTTTATTGCTACACCTTC. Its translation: CSARDFYCYTF.

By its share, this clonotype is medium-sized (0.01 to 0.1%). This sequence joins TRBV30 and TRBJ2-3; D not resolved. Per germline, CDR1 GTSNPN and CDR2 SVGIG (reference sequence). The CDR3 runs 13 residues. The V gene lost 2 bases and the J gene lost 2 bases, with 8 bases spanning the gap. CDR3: CAWSPGYTDTQYF. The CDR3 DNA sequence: TGTGCCTGGAGTCCCGGCTACACAGATACGCAGTATTTT. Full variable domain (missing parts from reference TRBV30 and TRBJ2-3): SQTIHQWPATLVQPVGSPLSLECTVEGTSNPNLYWYRQAAGRGLQLLFYSVGIGQISSEVPQNLSASRPQDRQFILSSKKLLLSDSGFYLCAWSPGYTDTQYFGPGTRLTVL.

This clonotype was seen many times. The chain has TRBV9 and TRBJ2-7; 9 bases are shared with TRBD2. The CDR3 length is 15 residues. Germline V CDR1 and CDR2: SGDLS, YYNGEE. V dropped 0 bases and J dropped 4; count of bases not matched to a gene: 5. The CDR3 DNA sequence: TGTGCCAGCAGCGTAGATGCGGGAGGGCTTTACGAGCAGTACTTC. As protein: CASSVDAGGLYEQYF.

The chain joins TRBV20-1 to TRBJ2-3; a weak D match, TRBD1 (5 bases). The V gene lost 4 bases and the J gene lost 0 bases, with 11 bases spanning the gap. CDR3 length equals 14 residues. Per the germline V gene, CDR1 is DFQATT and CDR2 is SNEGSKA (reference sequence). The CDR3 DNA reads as TGCAGTGCTATCCCGGACAACAGCACAGATACGCAGTATTTT. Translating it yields CSAIPDNSTDTQYF.

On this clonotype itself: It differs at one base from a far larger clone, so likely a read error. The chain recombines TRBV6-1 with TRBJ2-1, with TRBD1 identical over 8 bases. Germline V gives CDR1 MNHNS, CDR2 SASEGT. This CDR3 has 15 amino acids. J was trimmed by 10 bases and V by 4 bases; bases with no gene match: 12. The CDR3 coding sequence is TGTGCCAGCAGTGCTCCGGGACAGGAGTCCTACGAGCAGTTCTTC. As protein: CASSAPGQESYEQFF.

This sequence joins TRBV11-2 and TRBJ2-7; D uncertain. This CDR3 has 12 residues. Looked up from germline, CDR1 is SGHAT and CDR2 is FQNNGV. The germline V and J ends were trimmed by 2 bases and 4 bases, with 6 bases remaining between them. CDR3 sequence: CASSLCVYEQYF. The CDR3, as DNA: TGTGCCAGCAGCTTATGCGTGTACGAGCAGTACTTC.

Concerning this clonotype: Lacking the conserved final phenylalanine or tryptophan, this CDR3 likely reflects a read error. The chain's CDR3 is CASSLEAGSGANVLTS. DNA of the CDR3: TGTGCCAGCAGTTTAGAGGCAGGGTCTGGGGCCAACGTCCTGACTTCC. The rearrangement uses TRBV28 and TRBJ2-6; D is perhaps TRBD1 (5 bases). Trimming took off 2 bases at V and 1 base at J, with 9 bases between the two ends. Germline CDR1 is MDHEN and CDR2 is SYDVKM. The CDR3 length is 16 residues.

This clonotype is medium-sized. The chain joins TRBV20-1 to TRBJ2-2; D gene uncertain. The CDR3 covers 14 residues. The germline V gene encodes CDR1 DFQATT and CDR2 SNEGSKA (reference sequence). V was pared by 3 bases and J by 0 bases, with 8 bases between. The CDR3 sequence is CSASAAANTGELFF. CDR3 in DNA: TGCAGTGCTAGCGCGGCCGCGAACACCGGGGAGCTGTTTTTT.

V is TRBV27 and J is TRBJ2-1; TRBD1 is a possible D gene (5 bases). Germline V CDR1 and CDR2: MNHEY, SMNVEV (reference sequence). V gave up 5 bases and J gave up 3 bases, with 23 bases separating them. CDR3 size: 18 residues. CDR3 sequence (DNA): TGTGCCAGCAGTACAAACGCTTACAGGATAAACAACTACAATGAGCAGTTCTTC. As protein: CASSTNAYRINNYNEQFF.

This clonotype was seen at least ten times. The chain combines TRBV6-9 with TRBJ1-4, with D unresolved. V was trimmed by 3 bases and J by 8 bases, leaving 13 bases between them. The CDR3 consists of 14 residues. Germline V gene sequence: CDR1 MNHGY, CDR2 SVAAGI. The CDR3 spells CASSYGGGGEKLFF. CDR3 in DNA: TGTGCCAGCAGTTACGGAGGAGGAGGGGAAAAACTGTTTTTT.

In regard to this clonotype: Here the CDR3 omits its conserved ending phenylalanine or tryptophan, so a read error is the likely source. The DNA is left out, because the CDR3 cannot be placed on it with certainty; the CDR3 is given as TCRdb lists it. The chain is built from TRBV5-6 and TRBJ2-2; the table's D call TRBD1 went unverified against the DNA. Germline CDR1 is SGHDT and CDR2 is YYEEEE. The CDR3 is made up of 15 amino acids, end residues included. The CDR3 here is CASSPAPGDTGEPFS.

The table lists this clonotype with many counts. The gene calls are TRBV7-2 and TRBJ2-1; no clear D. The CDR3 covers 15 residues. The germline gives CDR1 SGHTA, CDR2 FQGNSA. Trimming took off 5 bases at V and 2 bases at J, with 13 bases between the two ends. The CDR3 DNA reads TGTGCCAGCAGCCCAATGCGAGAAACCTACAATGAGCAGTTCTTC. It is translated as CASSPMRETYNEQFF.

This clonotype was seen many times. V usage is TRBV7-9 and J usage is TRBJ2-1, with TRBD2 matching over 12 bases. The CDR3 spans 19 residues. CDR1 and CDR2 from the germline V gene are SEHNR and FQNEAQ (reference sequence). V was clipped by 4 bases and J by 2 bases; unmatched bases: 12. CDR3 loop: CASSSTPRLAGVTYNEQFF. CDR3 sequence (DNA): TGTGCCAGCAGCTCCACCCCACGACTAGCGGGAGTAACCTACAATGAGCAGTTCTTC.

The chain's CDR3 is CASSVPGLKKETQYF. CDR3 nucleotides: TGCGCCAGCAGCGTACCGGGACTGAAAAAAGAGACCCAGTACTTC. The chain employs TRBV5-1 and TRBJ2-5; D possibly corresponds to TRBD2 (6 bases). Trimming took 4 bases from V and 3 from J, leaving 16 bases between them. The germline V gene has CDR1 SGHRS and CDR2 YFSETQ. The CDR3 covers 15 residues.

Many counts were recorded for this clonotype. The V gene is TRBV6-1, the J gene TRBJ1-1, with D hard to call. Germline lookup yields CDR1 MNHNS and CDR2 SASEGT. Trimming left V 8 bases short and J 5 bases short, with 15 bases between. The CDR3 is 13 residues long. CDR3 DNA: TGTGCCAGCCTGCGGGATCCGGGGACTGAAGCTTTCTTT. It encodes CASLRDPGTEAFF.

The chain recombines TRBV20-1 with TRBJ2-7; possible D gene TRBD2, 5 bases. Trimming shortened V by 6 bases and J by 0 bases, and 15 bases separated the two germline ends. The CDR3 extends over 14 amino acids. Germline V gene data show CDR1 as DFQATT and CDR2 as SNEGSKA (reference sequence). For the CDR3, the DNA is TGCAGTGCCGAGCCGCCGAGGGACTCCTACGAGCAGTACTTC. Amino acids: CSAEPPRDSYEQYF.